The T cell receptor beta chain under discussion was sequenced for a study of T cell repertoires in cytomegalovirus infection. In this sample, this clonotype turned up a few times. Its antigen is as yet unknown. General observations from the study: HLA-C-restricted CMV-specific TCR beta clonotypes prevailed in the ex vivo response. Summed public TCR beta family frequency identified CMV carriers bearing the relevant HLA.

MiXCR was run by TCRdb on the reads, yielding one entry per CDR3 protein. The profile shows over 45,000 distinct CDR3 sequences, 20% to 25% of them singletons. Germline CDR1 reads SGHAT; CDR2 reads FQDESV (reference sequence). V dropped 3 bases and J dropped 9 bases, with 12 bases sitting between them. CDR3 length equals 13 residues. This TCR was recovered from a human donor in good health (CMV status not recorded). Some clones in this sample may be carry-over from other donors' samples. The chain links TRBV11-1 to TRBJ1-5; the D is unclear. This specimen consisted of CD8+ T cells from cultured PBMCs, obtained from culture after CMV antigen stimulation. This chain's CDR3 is CASSLRDHSPQHF. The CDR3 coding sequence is TGTGCCAGCAGCTTGAGGGATCATTCGCCCCAGCATTTT.